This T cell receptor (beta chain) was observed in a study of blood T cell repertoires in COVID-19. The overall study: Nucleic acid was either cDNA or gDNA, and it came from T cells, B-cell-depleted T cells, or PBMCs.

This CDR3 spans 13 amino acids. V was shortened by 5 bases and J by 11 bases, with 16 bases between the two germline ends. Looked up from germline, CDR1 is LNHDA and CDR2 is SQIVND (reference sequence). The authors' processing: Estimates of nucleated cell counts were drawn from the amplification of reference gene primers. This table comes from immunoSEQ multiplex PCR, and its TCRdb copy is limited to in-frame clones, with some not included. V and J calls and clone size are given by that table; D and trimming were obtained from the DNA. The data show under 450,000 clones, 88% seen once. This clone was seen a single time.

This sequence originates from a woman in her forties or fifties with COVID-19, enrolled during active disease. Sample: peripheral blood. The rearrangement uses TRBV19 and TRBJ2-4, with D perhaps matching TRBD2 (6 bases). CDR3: CASSSAGASVQYF. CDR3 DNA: TGTGCCAGTAGTTCCGCCGGGGCTAGCGTTCAGTACTTC.